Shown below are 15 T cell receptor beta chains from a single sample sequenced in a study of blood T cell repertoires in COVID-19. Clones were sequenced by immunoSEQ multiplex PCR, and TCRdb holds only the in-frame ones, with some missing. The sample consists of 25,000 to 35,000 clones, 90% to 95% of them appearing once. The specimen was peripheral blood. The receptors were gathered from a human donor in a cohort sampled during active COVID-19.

CDR3 sequence (DNA): TGCGCCAGCAGCCCGGGACAGTCCTACGAGCAGTACTTC. It specifies CASSPGQSYEQYF. The V gene is TRBV5-1, the J gene TRBJ2-7; 7 nucleotides agree with TRBD1. Germline loops: CDR1 SGHRS, CDR2 YFSETQ. Losses at the gene ends were 4 bases for V and 1 base for J; bases not matched to a gene: 2. The CDR3 consists of 13 residues.

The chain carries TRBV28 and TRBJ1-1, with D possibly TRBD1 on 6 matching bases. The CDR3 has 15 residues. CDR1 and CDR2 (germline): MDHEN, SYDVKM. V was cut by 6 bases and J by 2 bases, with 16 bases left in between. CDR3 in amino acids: CASSPRGSGNTEAFF. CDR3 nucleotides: TGTGCCAGCAGCCCCAGGGGCTCGGGAAACACTGAAGCTTTCTTT.

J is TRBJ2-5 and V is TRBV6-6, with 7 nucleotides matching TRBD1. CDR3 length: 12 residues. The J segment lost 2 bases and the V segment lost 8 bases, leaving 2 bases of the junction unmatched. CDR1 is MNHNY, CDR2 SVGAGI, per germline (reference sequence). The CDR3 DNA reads TGTGCCAGCTGGACAGGACAAGAGACCCAGTACTTC. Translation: CASWTGQETQYF.

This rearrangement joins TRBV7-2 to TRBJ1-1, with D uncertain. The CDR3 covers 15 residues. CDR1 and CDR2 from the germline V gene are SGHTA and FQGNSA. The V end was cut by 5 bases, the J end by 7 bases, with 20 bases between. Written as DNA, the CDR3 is TGTGCCAGCAGCCCCGCGAGAGGATATTCGGGTGAAGCTTTCTTT. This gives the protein CASSPARGYSGEAFF.

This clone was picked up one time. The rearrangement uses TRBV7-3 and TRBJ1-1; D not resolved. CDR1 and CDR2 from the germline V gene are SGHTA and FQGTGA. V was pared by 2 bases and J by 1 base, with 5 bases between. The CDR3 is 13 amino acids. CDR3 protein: CASSLSQNTEAFF. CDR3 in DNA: TGTGCCAGCAGCTTATCACAGAACACTGAAGCTTTCTTT.

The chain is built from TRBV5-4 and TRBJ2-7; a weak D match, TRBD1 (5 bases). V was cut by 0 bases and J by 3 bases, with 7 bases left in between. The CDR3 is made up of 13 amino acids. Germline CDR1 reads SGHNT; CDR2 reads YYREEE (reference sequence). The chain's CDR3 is CASSLAGYYEQYF. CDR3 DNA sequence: TGTGCCAGCAGCTTGGCAGGGTACTACGAGCAGTACTTC. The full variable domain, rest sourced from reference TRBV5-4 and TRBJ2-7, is ETGVTQSPTHLIKTRGQQVTLRCSSQSGHNTVSWYQQALGQGPQFIFQYYREEENGRGNFPPRFSGLQFPNYSSELNVNALELDDSALYLCASSLAGYYEQYFGPGTRLTVT.

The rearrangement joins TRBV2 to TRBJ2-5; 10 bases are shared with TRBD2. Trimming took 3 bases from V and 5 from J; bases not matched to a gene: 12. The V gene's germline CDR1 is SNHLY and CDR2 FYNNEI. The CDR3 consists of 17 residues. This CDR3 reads CASSDFASGRFRETQYF. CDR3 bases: TGTGCCAGCAGTGATTTTGCTAGCGGGAGATTCCGGGAGACCCAGTACTTC.

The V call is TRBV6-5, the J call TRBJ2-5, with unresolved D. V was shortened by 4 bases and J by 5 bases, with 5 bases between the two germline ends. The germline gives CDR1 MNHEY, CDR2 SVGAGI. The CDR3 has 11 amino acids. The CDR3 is CASSFLETQYF. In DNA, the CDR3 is TGTGCCAGCAGTTTTCTGGAGACCCAGTACTTC.

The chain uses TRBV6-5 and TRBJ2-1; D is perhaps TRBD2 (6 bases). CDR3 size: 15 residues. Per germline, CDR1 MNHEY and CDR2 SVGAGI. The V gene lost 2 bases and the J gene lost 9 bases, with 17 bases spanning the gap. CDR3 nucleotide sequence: TGTGCCAGCAGTTACCCAGCGGGCCCCGGGAGTGAGCAGTTCTTC. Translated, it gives CASSYPAGPGSEQFF.

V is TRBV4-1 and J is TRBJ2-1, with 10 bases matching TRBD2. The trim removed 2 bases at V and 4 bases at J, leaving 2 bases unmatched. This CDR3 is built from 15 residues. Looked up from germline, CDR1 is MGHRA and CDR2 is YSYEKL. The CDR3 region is CASSQQRGGYNEQFF. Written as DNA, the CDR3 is TGCGCCAGCAGCCAACAGCGGGGGGGATACAATGAGCAGTTCTTC.

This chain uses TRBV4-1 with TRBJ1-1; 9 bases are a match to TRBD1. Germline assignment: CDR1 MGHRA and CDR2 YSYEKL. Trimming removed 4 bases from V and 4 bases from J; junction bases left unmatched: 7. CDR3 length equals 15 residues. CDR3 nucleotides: TGCGCCAGCAGCCCGACCCGGGACAGGGCCACTGAAGCTTTCTTT. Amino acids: CASSPTRDRATEAFF.

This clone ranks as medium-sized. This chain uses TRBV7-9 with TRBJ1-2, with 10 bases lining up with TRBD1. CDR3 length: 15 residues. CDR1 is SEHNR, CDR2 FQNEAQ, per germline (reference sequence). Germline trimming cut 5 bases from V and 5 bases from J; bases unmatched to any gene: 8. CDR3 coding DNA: TGTGCCAGCAGCGCCCAGGGACAGGGGTCTTATGGCTACACCTTC. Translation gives CASSAQGQGSYGYTF. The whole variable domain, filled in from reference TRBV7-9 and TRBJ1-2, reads DTGVSQNPRHKITKRGQNVTFRCDPISEHNRLYWYRQTLGQGPEFLTYFQNEAQLEKSRLLSDRFSAERPKGSFSTLEIQRTEQGDSAMYLCASSAQGQGSYGYTFGSGTRLTVV.

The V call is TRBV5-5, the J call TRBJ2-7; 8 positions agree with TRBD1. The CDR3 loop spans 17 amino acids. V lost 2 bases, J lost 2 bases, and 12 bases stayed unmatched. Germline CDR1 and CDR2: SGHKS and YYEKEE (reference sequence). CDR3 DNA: TGTGCCAGCAGCTTCGGACTCCCAGGGGGCGCGACCTACGAGCAGTACTTC. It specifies CASSFGLPGGATYEQYF.

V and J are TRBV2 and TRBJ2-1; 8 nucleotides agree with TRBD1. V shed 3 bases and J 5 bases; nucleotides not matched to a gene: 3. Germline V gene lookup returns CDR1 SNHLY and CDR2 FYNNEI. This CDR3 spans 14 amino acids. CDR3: CASSEQGADNEQFF. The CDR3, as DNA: TGTGCCAGCAGTGAGCAGGGGGCGGACAATGAGCAGTTCTTC. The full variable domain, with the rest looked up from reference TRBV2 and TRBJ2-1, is EPEVTQTPSHQVTQMGQEVILRCVPISNHLYFYWYRQILGQKVEFLVSFYNNEISEKSEIFDDQFSVERPDGSNFTLKIRSTKLEDSAMYFCASSEQGADNEQFFGPGTRLTVL.

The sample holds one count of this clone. The CDR3 here is CASRQLAGSYNEQFF. The CDR3 nucleotides read TGTGCCAGCAGGCAACTAGCGGGATCCTACAATGAGCAGTTCTTC. The V gene is TRBV3-1 (or the pseudogene TRBV3-2), the J gene TRBJ2-1, with 10 bases fitting TRBD2. The germline CDR1 and CDR2 sequences are LGHDT and YNNKEL (reference sequence). V lost 6 bases to trimming and J lost 1 base; unmatched junction nucleotides: 3. The CDR3 is 15 residues long.